The 17 T cell receptor beta chains below come from one sample, sequenced in a study of cytomegalovirus exposure and HLA in healthy donors. With 60 Vbeta and 13 Jbeta primers, the PCR was carried out. Some clones are missing from TCRdb's copy, which holds only in-frame ones; the method was immunoSEQ multiplex PCR. The data contain 150,000 to 200,000 clones, 60% to 80% of them seen just once; the ten biggest clones take up 2.5% to 3%. Input material: PBMCs. The receptor source for this set is a man between 35 and 55 years old in good health and CMV-seronegative.

The chain couples TRBV30 to TRBJ1-1; 9 bases agree with TRBD1. Germline V lookup: CDR1 GTSNPN, CDR2 SVGIG (reference sequence). The trim removed 1 base at V and 10 bases at J, leaving 4 bases unmatched. CDR3 length: 12 amino acids. CDR3 in DNA: TGTGCCTGGAGTGCCACGACAGGGGGAGCTTTCTTT. Translating gives CAWSATTGGAFF. The variable domain in full, with the rest retrieved from reference TRBV30 and TRBJ1-1, is SQTIHQWPATLVQPVGSPLSLECTVEGTSNPNLYWYRQAAGRGLQLLFYSVGIGQISSEVPQNLSASRPQDRQFILSSKKLLLSDSGFYLCAWSATTGGAFFGQGTRLTVV.

The chain uses TRBV19 and TRBJ2-3; 10 bases line up with TRBD2. V was clipped by 8 bases and J by 1 base; unmatched bases: 3. The germline CDR1 and CDR2 sequences are LNHDA and SQIVND (reference sequence). The CDR3 is 14 amino acids. Here the CDR3 DNA reads TGTGCCAGTGCCCTAGCGGGAGGCACAGATACGCAGTATTTT. Protein product: CASALAGGTDTQYF.

This clone was recorded a few times. V is TRBV10-3 and J is TRBJ2-6, with D perhaps matching TRBD2 (6 bases). Trimming removed 8 bases from V and 2 bases from J, with 7 bases in between. The germline V gene encodes CDR1 ENHRY and CDR2 SYGVKD. The CDR3 contains 13 residues. The DNA of the CDR3 is TGTGCCATCGGGACTGCTGGGGCCAACGTCCTGACTTTC. Amino acids: CAIGTAGANVLTF.

This CDR3 reads CASSDRGLEQYF. CDR3 coding DNA: TGTGCCAGCAGTGACAGGGGGCTCGAGCAGTACTTC. This chain joins TRBV28 and TRBJ2-7, with TRBD1 identical over 10 bases. The CDR3 is made up of 12 amino acids. The germline V gene has CDR1 MDHEN and CDR2 SYDVKM. The junction had 1 base not matched to a gene; V was cut back by 5 bases and J by 6 bases. The full variable domain, its missing parts supplied by reference TRBV28 and TRBJ2-7, is DVKVTQSSRYLVKRTGEKVFLECVQDMDHENMFWYRQDPGLGLRLIYFSYDVKMKEKGDIPEGYSVSREKKERFSLILESASTNQTSMYLCASSDRGLEQYFGPGTRLTVT.

This chain joins TRBV29-1 and TRBJ2-4; 8 bases line up with TRBD1. V gave up 8 bases and J gave up 4 bases; unmatched junction bases: 4. From germline, CDR1 is SQVTM and CDR2 ANQGSEA. The CDR3 spans 12 residues. The CDR3 sequence is CSSRTGKNIQYF. The CDR3 DNA sequence: TGCAGCTCCCGGACAGGGAAAAACATTCAGTACTTC.

The chain recombines TRBV5-7 with TRBJ2-7; 8 bases are a match to TRBD1. TRBV5-7 is known as an ORF, though its function is uncertain. The trim removed 9 bases at V and 3 bases at J, leaving 8 bases unmatched. The CDR3 is made up of 13 amino acids. CDR3 sequence reads: CATRRDRFYEQYF. The CDR3 DNA reads TGTGCCACCCGCCGGGACAGGTTCTACGAGCAGTACTTC.

The genes are TRBV6-5 and TRBJ1-2, with D maybe TRBD1 (6 bases). Germline-derived CDR1 and CDR2 are MNHEY and SVGAGI. The length of the CDR3 is 15 residues. V shed 6 bases and J shed 8 bases, with 22 bases lying between them. CDR3: CASRRGISVLGGYTF. DNA for the CDR3: TGTGCCAGCAGGAGGGGGATCAGTGTTTTAGGCGGCTACACCTTC.

The chain is built from TRBV5-5 and TRBJ1-1; a possible D gene is TRBD1 (5 bases). Germline-derived CDR1 and CDR2 are SGHKS and YYEKEE (reference sequence). The CDR3 consists of 13 residues. V lost 0 bases and J 7 bases, leaving 10 bases between the germline ends. CDR3 loop: CASSLEGRDEAFF. CDR3 nucleotides: TGTGCCAGCAGCTTGGAGGGGCGCGATGAAGCTTTCTTT.

The V gene is TRBV19, the J gene TRBJ2-2; TRBD1 aligns across 11 bases. The CDR3 covers 17 residues. The germline V gene encodes CDR1 LNHDA and CDR2 SQIVND (reference sequence). The V segment lost 7 bases and the J segment 6 bases; nucleotides outside the gene matches: 13. In DNA form, the CDR3 reads TGTGCCAGTACAATTCGGACAGGGGGCGGAAGGGCCGGGGAGCTGTTTTTT. This gives the protein CASTIRTGGGRAGELFF.

The chain joins TRBV19 to TRBJ2-7; 7 nucleotides line up with TRBD1. Per germline, CDR1 LNHDA and CDR2 SQIVND (reference sequence). V lost 4 bases, J lost 1 base, and 7 bases stayed unmatched. The CDR3 sequence is 15 residues long. CDR3 bases: TGTGCCAGTAGTAGGGACAGCCAGACTTCCTACGAGCAGTACTTC. Amino acid sequence: CASSRDSQTSYEQYF.

The chain uses TRBV5-1 and TRBJ1-6; 7 bases are shared with TRBD1. V lost 3 bases, J lost 6 bases, and 3 bases stayed unmatched. Per the germline V gene, CDR1 is SGHRS and CDR2 is YFSETQ. The CDR3 sequence is 14 residues long. The CDR3 bases are TGCGCCAGCAGCTCGGGACAGCCTAATTCACCCCTCCACTTT. This sequence encodes CASSSGQPNSPLHF.

The CDR3 DNA sequence: TGTGCCTGGGATAGCGGGAGGTTCCAAGAGACCCAGTACTTC. This encodes CAWDSGRFQETQYF. The chain employs TRBV30 and TRBJ2-5; 10 nucleotides line up with TRBD2. Germline-derived CDR1 and CDR2 are GTSNPN and SVGIG (reference sequence). The CDR3 has 14 amino acids. With V trimmed by 5 bases and J by 1 base, 4 bases remained unmatched.

This clone was observed a few times. The V call is TRBV5-6, the J call TRBJ1-2; 8 bases match TRBD1. CDR1 is SGHDT and CDR2 is YYEEEE in the germline V gene. J was trimmed by 2 bases and V by 4 bases; bases with no gene match: 7. The CDR3 loop spans 15 amino acids. The CDR3 loop reads CASSPETGENYGYTF. CDR3 DNA sequence: TGTGCCAGCAGCCCGGAGACAGGGGAGAACTATGGCTACACCTTC.

The chain has TRBV2 and TRBJ1-1, with TRBD1 matching over 7 bases. This CDR3 comprises 13 residues. The germline V gene encodes CDR1 SNHLY and CDR2 FYNNEI. Unmatched junction bases numbered 2, after V lost 3 bases and J lost 4 bases. In nucleotides, the CDR3 is TGTGCCAGCAGTGACAGGGGGAGCACTGAAGCTTTCTTT. Protein: CASSDRGSTEAFF.

Comment on this clone: Relative to the germline gene, one junction end is altered; a read error may explain this. The chain carries TRBV7-7 and TRBJ2-1; D gene uncertain. The germline V gene has CDR1 SSHAT and CDR2 FNYEAQ (reference sequence). The CDR3 length is 21 residues. In DNA form, the CDR3 reads TGTGCTAGCAGCCCCCCGCAGGTGCGCTCAATGGGTGTGTCCTCCTACAATGAGCAGTTCTTC. Its protein product is CASSPPQVRSMGVSSYNEQFF.

This rearrangement joins TRBV30 to TRBJ1-3, with D perhaps TRBD1 (5 bases). The CDR3 consists of 15 residues. V was trimmed by 0 bases and J by 2 bases, leaving 11 bases between them. The germline CDR1 and CDR2 sequences are GTSNPN and SVGIG (reference sequence). The CDR3 region has the DNA TGTGCCTGGAGTGTACCCAGGGTTGCTGGAAACACCATATATTTT. Residues: CAWSVPRVAGNTIYF. The full variable domain, with the rest looked up from reference TRBV30 and TRBJ1-3, is SQTIHQWPATLVQPVGSPLSLECTVEGTSNPNLYWYRQAAGRGLQLLFYSVGIGQISSEVPQNLSASRPQDRQFILSSKKLLLSDSGFYLCAWSVPRVAGNTIYFGEGSWLTVV.

The J gene is TRBJ2-1, the V gene TRBV10-3; no firm D call. The CDR3 contains 11 residues. Germline assignment: CDR1 ENHRY and CDR2 SYGVKD. Here the CDR3 DNA reads TGTGCATCCGAGGCTTACAATGAGCAGTTCTTC. Translated, it gives CASEAYNEQFF.